The clone carrying this T cell receptor (beta chain) was counted between two and nine times. The repertoire was sequenced with immunoSEQ multiplex PCR; TCRdb's copy has only in-frame clones and lacks some. The sample includes approximately 30,000 clones, about 91% of them seen just once. CDR3 length equals 14 residues. CDR1 is MNHEY and CDR2 is SMNVEV in the germline V gene (reference sequence). The trim removed 4 bases at V and 5 bases at J, leaving 4 bases unmatched. These data belong to a study of blood T cell repertoires in COVID-19. At the level of the study: Acute and convalescent COVID-19 specimens originated in the United States, Italy and Spain. Sources were T cells, B-cell-depleted T cells, or PBMCs; the material itself was cDNA or gDNA.

Sequences were obtained from peripheral blood. The chain recombines TRBV27 with TRBJ2-2; 7 nucleotides line up with TRBD1. This receptor was obtained from a human donor with active COVID-19. The donor label of this sample is uncertain. This CDR3 reads CASSYRGETGELFF. In DNA form, the CDR3 reads TGTGCCAGCAGTTACAGGGGCGAAACCGGGGAGCTGTTTTTT.